This TCR beta chain was recovered during a study of tumor-infiltrating lymphocytes in localized non-small cell lung cancer. About the research overall: From each patient, both tumor and uninvolved lung, non-adjacent to tumor, were sampled. Notes on the study in general: Technical variation could not be separated from intratumor heterogeneity here. TCR sequencing covered a subset of patients with enough tissue.

Germline loops: CDR1 SGHNT, CDR2 YYREEE (reference sequence). The CDR3 sequence is 16 residues long. Germline trimming cut 4 bases from V and 5 bases from J; bases unmatched to any gene: 8. TCRdb's copy holds only in-frame clones and misses some; the assay was immunoSEQ multiplex PCR. The data hold around 12,000 clones, with around 85% observed a single time. Remarks on this clone: As yet, its antigen is unknown.

The rearrangement uses TRBV5-4 and TRBJ2-5; 13 nucleotides align to TRBD2. The TCR was taken from a human donor with non-small cell lung cancer. The sequenced material came from uninvolved lung tissue not adjacent to the tumor. The CDR3 DNA follows: TGTGCCAGCAGCGTAAAACTAGCGGGGGGGCTGGAGACCCAGTACTTC. This sequence encodes CASSVKLAGGLETQYF.